This T cell receptor (beta chain) was sequenced in a study of Tregs in tolerant kidney transplant recipients. Whole-study context: Recipients received nonmyeloablative bone marrow transplants from related graft donors, with transient mixed chimerism.

Generated by immunoSEQ multiplex PCR, the TCRdb table keeps only in-frame clones and is missing some. The sample shows more than 60,000 clones, roughly 85% of them seen only once. Concerning this clone itself: The antigen is unknown.

Germline lookup yields CDR1 MDHEN and CDR2 SYDVKM. CDR3 length: 11 amino acids. V lost 7 bases, J lost 0 bases, and 3 bases lay in between. Whole-study results and caveats: No direct test of biological reproducibility was done here.

The chain is built from TRBV28 and TRBJ1-1; D unclear. This receptor was obtained from a human donor who received a combined kidney and bone marrow transplant. Sequencing was performed on Tregs from blood, taken before the transplant. The CDR3 DNA sequence: TGTGCCAGCACGTTGAACACTGAAGCTTTCTTT. This codes for CASTLNTEAFF.